This is a list of T cell receptor beta chains from one sample in a study of blood T cell repertoires in COVID-19. The method was immunoSEQ multiplex PCR; TCRdb's version includes in-frame clones alone and lacks a portion of them. Of about 110,000 clones listed, 71% are singletons. Specimen: peripheral blood. Receptors were obtained from a human donor with acute or convalescent COVID-19. The donor label of this sample is uncertain. Each CDR3 is given with its conserved first and last residue. Fields, in order: clone size, V gene, J gene, D gene, CDR3 DNA, CDR3 protein. The D gene is left open where the match is weak. Clone sizes are given selectively: once, few, many, or a class where the clone is expanded.

clone_size: medium-sized; v_call: TRBV4-2; j_call: TRBJ1-4; d_call: NA; cdr3_nt: TGTGCCAGCAGCCAAGGCGGTGAAAAACTGTTTTTT; cdr3_aa: CASSQGGEKLFF
clone_size: NA; v_call: TRBV11-2; j_call: TRBJ2-5; d_call: NA; cdr3_nt: TGTGCCAGCAGCTCCTCGAGGACAATGAAGGAGACCCAGTACTTC; cdr3_aa: CASSSSRTMKETQYF
clone_size: NA; v_call: TRBV19; j_call: TRBJ1-1; d_call: TRBD1; cdr3_nt: TGTGCCAGTAGTCCTCCTCCGTGGACAGGGATGAACACTGAAGCTTTCTTT; cdr3_aa: CASSPPPWTGMNTEAFF
clone_size: NA; v_call: TRBV5-1; j_call: TRBJ2-5; d_call: TRBD2; cdr3_nt: TGCGCCAGCAGCATCGGGACTAGCGGGGGGGCAGAGACCCAGTACTTC; cdr3_aa: CASSIGTSGGAETQYF
clone_size: NA; v_call: TRBV5-1; j_call: TRBJ2-2; d_call: TRBD1; cdr3_nt: TGCGCCAGCAGCCTATCAGACAGGGCGACCGGGGAGCTGTTTTTT; cdr3_aa: CASSLSDRATGELFF
clone_size: few; v_call: TRBV14; j_call: TRBJ2-6; d_call: NA; cdr3_nt: TGTGCCAGCAGCCCCTCTGTGGCCAACGTCCTGACTTTC; cdr3_aa: CASSPSVANVLTF
clone_size: NA; v_call: TRBV24-1; j_call: TRBJ1-6; d_call: NA; cdr3_nt: TGTGCCACCAATACCGACAGAAAAGGTGGAGAAAATTCACCCCTCCACTTT; cdr3_aa: CATNTDRKGGENSPLHF
clone_size: NA; v_call: TRBV5-8; j_call: TRBJ1-2; d_call: NA; cdr3_nt: TGTGCCAGCAGCCCAGGGAACCTTGGCTACACCTTC; cdr3_aa: CASSPGNLGYTF
clone_size: NA; v_call: TRBV11-2; j_call: TRBJ2-2; d_call: NA; cdr3_nt: TGTGCCAGCAGCTTTACTCCGAACACCGGGGAGCTGTTTTTT; cdr3_aa: CASSFTPNTGELFF
clone_size: NA; v_call: TRBV4-1; j_call: TRBJ2-1; d_call: NA; cdr3_nt: TGCGCCAGCAGCCAAAGAGGAGGGGGGGACCAGTTCTTC; cdr3_aa: CASSQRGGGDQFF
clone_size: few; v_call: TRBV19; j_call: TRBJ1-5; d_call: NA; cdr3_nt: TGTGCCAGTAGTAACCGGGACAACAATCAGCCCCAGCATTTT; cdr3_aa: CASSNRDNNQPQHF
clone_size: once; v_call: TRBV7-9; j_call: TRBJ1-1; d_call: NA; cdr3_nt: TGTGCCAGCAGCTTGCGCGGGACCATGAACACTGAAGCTTTCTTT; cdr3_aa: CASSLRGTMNTEAFF
clone_size: NA; v_call: TRBV7-2; j_call: TRBJ2-5; d_call: NA; cdr3_nt: TGTGCCAGCAGCTTGGTGTCCGGGGGGACCCAGTACTTC; cdr3_aa: CASSLVSGGTQYF
clone_size: NA; v_call: TRBV4-2; j_call: TRBJ1-5; d_call: TRBD1; cdr3_nt: TGTGCCAGCAGCCATCCCGGGACAGACAATCAGCCCCAGCATTTT; cdr3_aa: CASSHPGTDNQPQHF
clone_size: NA; v_call: TRBV6-5; j_call: TRBJ1-5; d_call: TRBD1; cdr3_nt: TGTGCCAGCAGTTACGGGACAGGGATTGGCAATCAGCCCCAGCATTTT; cdr3_aa: CASSYGTGIGNQPQHF
clone_size: few; v_call: TRBV5-1; j_call: TRBJ1-2; d_call: NA; cdr3_nt: TGCGCCAGCAGCTTGAATCAGGGGTATGGCTACACCTTC; cdr3_aa: CASSLNQGYGYTF